What follows are 27 T cell receptor beta chains derived from one specimen sequenced in a study of neurological immune-mediated disorders. In TCRdb, the 5' RACE reads were re-called with MiXCR into one record per CDR3 protein. The table records over 25,000 distinct CDR3 sequences, under 25% of them present only once. The sequenced sample consisted of PBMCs. Receptor source: a woman aged 55-69 years in good health.

In its sample, this clonotype was seen many times. This CDR3 is CASSPGQAGGETQYF. In DNA form, the CDR3 reads TGTGCCAGCAGCCCCGGTCAGGCGGGAGGGGAGACCCAGTACTTC. The rearrangement links TRBV7-2 to TRBJ2-5, with 9 nucleotides matching TRBD2. V lost 5 bases and J lost 5; bases outside the gene matches: 9. Germline assignment: CDR1 SGHTA and CDR2 FQGNSA. CDR3 size: 15 residues.

The chain has TRBV4-2 and TRBJ2-3; D could derive from TRBD1 or TRBD2 (5 bases each). The V and J ends lost 3 bases and 2 bases respectively, with 15 bases between them. This CDR3 comprises 16 residues. Germline CDR1 LGHNA, CDR2 YNFKEQ. In DNA, the CDR3 is TGTGCCAGCAGCCATGGGGACGGTCTTTACACAGATACGCAGTATTTT. This sequence encodes CASSHGDGLYTDTQYF.

The chain links TRBV29-1 to TRBJ2-1; D possibly corresponds to TRBD2 (6 bases). Trimming left V 4 bases short and J 4 bases short, with 11 bases between. Germline values: CDR1 SQVTM, CDR2 ANQGSEA. This CDR3 comprises 13 residues. CDR3 sequence reads: CSVGGGVYNEQFF. The CDR3 nucleotides read TGCAGCGTTGGAGGCGGGGTATACAATGAGCAGTTCTTC.

This clonotype showed up many times. The rearrangement joins TRBV4-3 to TRBJ2-3; the D gene is possibly TRBD2 (7 bases). The length of the CDR3 is 15 residues. Looked up from germline, CDR1 is LGHNA and CDR2 is YSLEER. The ends were cut back, 0 bases at V and 4 bases at J, with 11 bases in the middle. The DNA for the CDR3 is TGCGCCAGCAGCCAAGACGGGGGGCGGGCAGATACGCAGTATTTT. It is translated as CASSQDGGRADTQYF.

The sample holds many counts of this clonotype. CDR3 DNA: TGTGCCATACGGGGCGGGACGAACGAGCAGTACTTC. Its protein product is CAIRGGTNEQYF. The chain employs TRBV6-6 and TRBJ2-7; possibly TRBD2 for D (6 bases). The CDR3 has 12 residues. CDR1 is MNHNY, CDR2 SVGAGI, per germline (reference sequence). V was clipped by 10 bases and J by 5 bases, with 15 bases between them.

This clonotype was observed many times. V and J are TRBV4-2 and TRBJ2-7; maybe TRBD1 (5 bases). Trimming left V 0 bases short and J 4 bases short, with 13 bases between. CDR1 and CDR2 from the germline V gene are LGHNA and YNFKEQ. The CDR3 extends over 15 amino acids. CDR3 bases: TGTGCCAGCAGCCAAGATCGGCAGGGCCTATACGAGCAGTACTTC. Translating it yields CASSQDRQGLYEQYF.

The rearrangement uses TRBV7-2 and TRBJ1-1; D gene uncertain. CDR3 length: 16 amino acids. CDR1 SGHTA and CDR2 FQGNSA come from the germline V gene. Trimming removed 5 bases from V and 5 bases from J, with 21 bases in between. The CDR3 DNA is TGTGCCAGCAGCCCCCATGGGCCGCGGGATGTTACTGAAGCTTTCTTT. Protein product: CASSPHGPRDVTEAFF.

This clonotype was seen repeatedly, ten times or more. The V call is TRBV6-2 or TRBV6-3, the J call TRBJ2-5, with 10 bases aligning to TRBD1. Trimming at V came to 6 bases and at J to 0 bases, leaving 7 bases not matched to a gene. The CDR3 covers 16 residues. Per the germline V gene, CDR1 is MNHEY and CDR2 is SVGEGT. The CDR3 region is CASSIAGQGYQETQYF. The CDR3, as DNA: TGTGCCAGCAGCATCGCGGGACAGGGGTACCAAGAGACCCAGTACTTC.

This sequence joins TRBV6-6 and TRBJ1-5; D gene ambiguous. CDR3 size: 14 residues. The V gene's germline CDR1 is MNHNY and CDR2 SVGAGI (reference sequence). Trimming pared 7 bases from V and 0 bases from J, leaving 10 bases between. CDR3 sequence: CASTKSVSNQPQHF. CDR3 sequence (DNA): TGTGCCAGCACCAAGTCCGTTAGCAATCAGCCCCAGCATTTT.

On this clonotype: A much larger clone lies a single base off, so this may be a read error. The chain employs TRBV4-2 and TRBJ2-3; 7 nucleotides agree with TRBD2. V shed 3 bases and J 1 base; nucleotides not matched to a gene: 13. In germline, CDR1 is LGHNA, CDR2 YNFKEQ. The CDR3 runs to 18 residues. CDR3 nucleotide sequence: TGTGCCAGCAGCCACCTGATCGCGGGAGTCGTTCGCACAGATACGCAGTATTTT. Translated: CASSHLIAGVVRTDTQYF.

This clonotype was seen many times. The V call is TRBV29-1, the J call TRBJ1-2; D is unresolved. There are 8 residues in the CDR3. Per the germline V gene, CDR1 is SQVTM and CDR2 is ANQGSEA. V dropped 4 bases and J dropped 8 bases, with 2 bases sitting between them. The DNA of the CDR3 is TGCAGCGTTGGCGGCTACACCTTC. Translation gives CSVGGYTF.

As regards this clonotype: A much larger clone is a single base away; this may be a read error. The CDR3 loop reads CASSRKTQGVSNQPQHF. For the CDR3, the DNA is TGTGCCAGCAGCAGAAAGACCCAGGGTGTGAGCAATCAGCCCCAGCATTTT. This chain joins TRBV7-8 and TRBJ1-5; perhaps TRBD1 as D (5 bases). V was trimmed by 5 bases and J by 1 base, leaving 18 bases between them. This CDR3 spans 17 amino acids. The V gene's germline CDR1 is SGHVS and CDR2 FQNEAQ.

CDR3 region: CASSLELGADEQFF. The CDR3 coding sequence is TGCGCCAGCAGCTTGGAGCTGGGGGCCGATGAGCAGTTCTTC. The chain is built from TRBV5-1 and TRBJ2-1; tentatively, D is TRBD1 (6 bases). V was pared by 0 bases and J by 8 bases, with 12 bases between. Germline V gene sequence: CDR1 SGHRS, CDR2 YFSETQ. The CDR3 runs 14 residues.

The sample holds many counts of this clonotype. CDR3 DNA: TGTGCCACCAGCAGAGGGGGGATCTACAATGAGCAGTTCTTC. Translation gives CATSRGGIYNEQFF. The chain employs TRBV15 and TRBJ2-1; the D gene could be TRBD1 or TRBD2 (5 bases each). The V gene's germline CDR1 is LNHNV and CDR2 YYDKDF (reference sequence). The CDR3 runs 14 residues. Trimming cost V 1 base and J 3 bases, with 7 bases left between them.

Comment on this clonotype: An end of the junction differs from the germline gene, which may be a read error. The chain uses TRBV5-1 and TRBJ2-5, with 7 bases lining up with TRBD2. Per germline, CDR1 SGHRS and CDR2 YFSETQ. The CDR3 spans 17 residues. CDR3 region: CSSSLAPSGAQQETQYF. The CDR3, as DNA: TGCTCCAGCAGCTTGGCCCCTAGCGGTGCACAACAAGAGACCCAGTACTTC.

This clonotype was found many times. This chain joins TRBV10-3 and TRBJ2-3; 9 nucleotides line up with TRBD2. Germline V gene sequence: CDR1 ENHRY, CDR2 SYGVKD. CDR3 length: 16 residues. Trimming took 5 bases from V and 0 from J; bases not matched to a gene: 6. CDR3 amino acids: CAISRIAGVSTDTQYF. The CDR3 bases are TGTGCCATCAGTAGAATAGCGGGAGTCAGCACAGATACGCAGTATTTT.

Many counts were recorded for this clonotype. The rearrangement links TRBV28 to TRBJ2-7; no definite D call. CDR3 size: 14 residues. CDR1 and CDR2 from the germline V gene are MDHEN and SYDVKM. The V and J ends lost 5 bases and 1 base respectively, with 12 bases between them. CDR3 nucleotide sequence: TGTGCCAGCAGTCCCCCGATCGGGTCCTACGAGCAGTACTTC. Its protein product is CASSPPIGSYEQYF.

In its sample, this clonotype was seen many times. This chain links TRBV12-3 or TRBV12-4 with TRBJ1-4, with 10 nucleotides matching TRBD1. V lost 5 bases to trimming and J lost 6 bases; unmatched junction nucleotides: 3. CDR3 length: 14 residues. The CDR3 loop reads CASSRTGGDEKLFF. In nucleotides, the CDR3 is TGTGCCAGCAGTAGGACAGGGGGTGATGAAAAACTGTTTTTT.

This clonotype was observed at least ten times. This chain uses TRBV4-3 with TRBJ2-2; D not resolved. The CDR3 totals 12 residues. Germline loops: CDR1 LGHNA, CDR2 YSLEER. Trimming pared 4 bases from V and 7 bases from J, leaving 7 bases between. CDR3 amino acids: CASSRFGGELFF. DNA for the CDR3: TGCGCCAGCAGCCGGTTCGGCGGGGAGCTGTTTTTT.

The CDR3 bases are TGTGCCAGCAGTCCGGGACAAACAGACTACGAGCAGTACTTC. Protein sequence: CASSPGQTDYEQYF. The V call is TRBV7-2, the J call TRBJ2-7, with D perhaps TRBD1 (6 bases). The CDR3 is 14 residues long. With 6 bases removed from V and 3 bases from J, the gap between germline ends came to 15 bases. Per the germline V gene, CDR1 is SGHTA and CDR2 is FQGNSA. Together with reference TRBV7-2 and TRBJ2-7, the CDR3 gives the full variable domain: GAGVSQSPSNKVTEKGKDVELRCDPISGHTALYWYRQSLGQGLEFLIYFQGNSAPDKSGLPSDRFSAERTGGSVSTLTIQRTQQEDSAVYLCASSPGQTDYEQYFGPGTRLTVT.

The V call is TRBV5-6, the J call TRBJ2-7, with D unresolved. The CDR3 sequence is 9 residues long. CDR1 SGHDT and CDR2 YYEEEE come from the germline V gene. V lost 3 bases and J 5 bases, leaving 0 bases between the germline ends. CDR3 loop: CASSYEQYF. Written as DNA, the CDR3 is TGTGCCAGCAGCTACGAGCAGTACTTC.

This clonotype was recorded at least ten times. This sequence joins TRBV9 and TRBJ2-1, with D possibly being TRBD1 or TRBD2 (5 bases each). The CDR3 consists of 16 residues. CDR1 is SGDLS, CDR2 YYNGEE, per germline. Trimming pared 4 bases from V and 1 base from J, leaving 15 bases between. The CDR3 sequence is CASSSVQGVSYNEQFF. DNA for the CDR3: TGTGCCAGCAGCTCGGTGCAGGGAGTGTCCTACAATGAGCAGTTCTTC.

This clonotype was picked up many times. CDR3 loop: CASSYGAPSTEAFF. The DNA of the CDR3 is TGTGCCAGCAGTTATGGAGCACCGAGCACTGAAGCTTTCTTT. The rearrangement links TRBV6-5 to TRBJ1-1; no reliable D call. The CDR3 has 14 residues. Germline V gene sequence: CDR1 MNHEY, CDR2 SVGAGI. V gave up 3 bases and J gave up 4 bases, with 12 bases separating them.

This clonotype has just one count. The rearrangement links TRBV18 to TRBJ2-7; 9 bases line up with TRBD1. This CDR3 contains 15 residues. Germline CDR1 KGHSH, CDR2 LQKENI. Trimming cost V 10 bases and J 0 bases; bases outside gene matches: 10. In nucleotides, the CDR3 is TGTGCCACCTCCGCCGGGACAGGGCTCTCCTACGAGCAGTACTTC. It specifies CATSAGTGLSYEQYF.

This chain joins TRBV6-2 or TRBV6-3 and TRBJ2-1, with unresolved D. CDR1 MNHEY and CDR2 SVGEGT come from the germline V gene. The CDR3 length is 15 residues. V was trimmed by 2 bases and J by 2 bases, leaving 10 bases between them. The CDR3 DNA follows: TGTGCCAGCAGTTACGGCCGGACCCCCTACAATGAGCAGTTCTTC. Its translation is CASSYGRTPYNEQFF.

At least ten counts were recorded for this clonotype. The gene calls are TRBV7-3 and TRBJ1-1, with D unresolved. CDR3 size: 13 residues. Per germline, CDR1 SGHTA and CDR2 FQGTGA. The V end lost 0 bases, the J end lost 12 bases, and 14 bases lay between the germline ends. CDR3 loop: CASSLTAPKEPFF. The CDR3 DNA follows: TGTGCCAGCAGCTTAACGGCGCCCAAGGAACCTTTCTTT.

This clonotype is judged medium-sized. V is TRBV7-2 and J is TRBJ2-7; D call uncertain. V lost 2 bases and J 3 bases, leaving 5 bases between the germline ends. The CDR3 runs to 12 residues. Germline-derived CDR1 and CDR2 are SGHTA and FQGNSA. The CDR3 sequence is CASSLSGYEQYF. CDR3 nucleotides: TGTGCCAGCAGCTTATCTGGCTACGAGCAGTACTTC. Based on the CDR3 plus reference TRBV7-2 and TRBJ2-7, the full variable domain is GAGVSQSPSNKVTEKGKDVELRCDPISGHTALYWYRQSLGQGLEFLIYFQGNSAPDKSGLPSDRFSAERTGGSVSTLTIQRTQQEDSAVYLCASSLSGYEQYFGPGTRLTVT.